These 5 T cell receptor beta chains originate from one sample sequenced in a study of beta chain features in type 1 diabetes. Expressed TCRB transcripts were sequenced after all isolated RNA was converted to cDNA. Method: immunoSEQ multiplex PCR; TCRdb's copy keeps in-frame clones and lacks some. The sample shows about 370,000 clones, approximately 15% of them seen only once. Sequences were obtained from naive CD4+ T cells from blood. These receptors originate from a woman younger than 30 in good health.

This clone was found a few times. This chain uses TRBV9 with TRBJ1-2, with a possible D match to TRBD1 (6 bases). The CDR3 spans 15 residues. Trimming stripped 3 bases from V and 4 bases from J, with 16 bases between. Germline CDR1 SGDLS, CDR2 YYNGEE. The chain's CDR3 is CASSDRTAKPYGYTF. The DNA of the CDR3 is TGTGCCAGCAGCGACCGGACAGCGAAACCCTATGGCTACACCTTC.

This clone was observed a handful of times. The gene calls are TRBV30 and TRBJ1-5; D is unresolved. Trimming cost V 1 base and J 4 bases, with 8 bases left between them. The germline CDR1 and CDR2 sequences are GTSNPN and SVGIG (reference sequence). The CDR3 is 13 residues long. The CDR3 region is CAWSENSNQPQHF. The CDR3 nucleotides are TGTGCCTGGAGTGAGAACTCAAATCAGCCCCAGCATTTT.

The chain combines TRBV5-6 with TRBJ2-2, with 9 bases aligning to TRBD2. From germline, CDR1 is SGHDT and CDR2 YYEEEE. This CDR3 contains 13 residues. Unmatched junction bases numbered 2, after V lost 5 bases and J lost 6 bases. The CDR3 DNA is TGTGCCAGCAGGACTAGCGGAGCCGGGGAGCTGTTTTTT. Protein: CASRTSGAGELFF. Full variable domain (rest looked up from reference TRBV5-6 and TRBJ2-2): DAGVTQSPTHLIKTRGQQVTLRCSPKSGHDTVSWYQQALGQGPQFIFQYYEEEERQRGNFPDRFSGHQFPNYSSELNVNALLLGDSALYLCASRTSGAGELFFGEGSRLTVL.

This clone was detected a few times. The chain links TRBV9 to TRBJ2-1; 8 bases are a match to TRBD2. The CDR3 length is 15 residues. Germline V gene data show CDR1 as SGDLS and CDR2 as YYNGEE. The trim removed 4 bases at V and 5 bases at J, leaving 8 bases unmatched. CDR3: CASSPLAGSDNEQFF. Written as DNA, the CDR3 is TGTGCCAGCAGCCCCTTAGCGGGGAGCGACAATGAGCAGTTCTTC. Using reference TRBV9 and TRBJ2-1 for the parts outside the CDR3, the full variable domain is DSGVTQTPKHLITATGQRVTLRCSPRSGDLSVYWYQQSLDQGLQFLIQYYNGEERAKGNILERFSAQQFPDLHSELNLSSLELGDSALYFCASSPLAGSDNEQFFGPGTRLTVL.

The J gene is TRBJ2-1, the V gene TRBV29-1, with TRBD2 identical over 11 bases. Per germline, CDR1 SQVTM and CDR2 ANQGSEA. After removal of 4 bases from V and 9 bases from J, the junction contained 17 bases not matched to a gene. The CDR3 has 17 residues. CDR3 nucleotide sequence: TGCAGCGTTGCTGAGGGACTAGCGGCTCGGATTAACGGTGAGCAGTTCTTC. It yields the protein CSVAEGLAARINGEQFF.